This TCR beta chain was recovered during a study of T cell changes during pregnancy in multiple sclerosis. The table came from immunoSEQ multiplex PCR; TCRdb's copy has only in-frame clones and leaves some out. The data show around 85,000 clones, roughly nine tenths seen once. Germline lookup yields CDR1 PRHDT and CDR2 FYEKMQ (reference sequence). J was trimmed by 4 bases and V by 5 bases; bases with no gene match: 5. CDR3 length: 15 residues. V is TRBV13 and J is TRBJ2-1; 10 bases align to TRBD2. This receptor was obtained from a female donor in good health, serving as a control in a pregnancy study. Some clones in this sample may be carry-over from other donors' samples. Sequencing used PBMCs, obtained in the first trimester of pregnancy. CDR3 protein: CASSRRTSGYNEQFF. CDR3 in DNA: TGTGCCAGCAGCCGGCGGACTAGCGGTTACAATGAGCAGTTCTTC.